The 32 T cell receptor beta chains below all came from one sample that was sequenced in a study of vaccination and CD4 T cells after COVID-19. No antigen is known for these receptors. With the Oncomine TCR Beta short-read assay, DNA from cultured CD4+ T cells was sequenced. MiXCR was run by TCRdb on the PCR reads, yielding one entry per CDR3 protein. The top ten hold around 6.6% of the sample, which has around 20,000 distinct CDR3 sequences, about two fifths seen once. As to treatment: 10-day PBMC culture with coronavirus spike peptide pools or control peptides (ViraFEST assay). The input for sequencing was CD4+ T cells from blood, cultured in vitro, taken before SARS-CoV-2 vaccination. These TCRs come from a human donor who had recovered from COVID-19.

The chain joins TRBV7-8 to TRBJ2-1; D is possibly TRBD2 (6 bases). The CDR3 contains 15 residues. The V gene's germline CDR1 is SGHVS and CDR2 FQNEAQ. Trimming cost V 5 bases and J 7 bases, with 18 bases left between them. CDR3 DNA sequence: TGTGCCAGCAGCCGGGAGCCCATTACGGGGAATGAGCAGTTCTTC. This gives the protein CASSREPITGNEQFF. The full variable domain, rest sourced from reference TRBV7-8 and TRBJ2-1, is GAGVSQSPRYKVAKRGQDVALRCDPISGHVSLFWYQQALGQGPEFLTYFQNEAQLDKSGLPSDRFFAERPEGSVSTLKIQRTQQEDSAVYLCASSREPITGNEQFFGPGTRLTVL.

The chain carries TRBV11-3 and TRBJ1-1; 7 positions match TRBD1. The germline gives CDR1 SGHNT, CDR2 YENEEA. The CDR3 spans 15 residues. J lost 7 bases, V lost 2 bases, and 10 bases had no gene match. The DNA for the CDR3 is TGTGCCAGCAGCTTATTAGGGGGCAAGGGTGGTGAAGCTTTCTTT. This codes for CASSLLGGKGGEAFF.

This clonotype was detected a few times. This sequence joins TRBV7-9 and TRBJ1-1; D unresolved. V was trimmed by 1 base and J by 7 bases, leaving 16 bases between them. Germline CDR1 is SEHNR and CDR2 is FQNEAQ (reference sequence). There are 15 residues in the CDR3. DNA for the CDR3: TGTGCCAGCAGCTTAGGTGACCCCAACGGAGGTGAAGCTTTCTTT. Protein product: CASSLGDPNGGEAFF.

V and J are TRBV6-1 and TRBJ2-7; perhaps TRBD1 as D (6 bases). CDR1 MNHNS and CDR2 SASEGT come from the germline V gene. This CDR3 contains 11 residues. Trimming took 5 bases from V and 7 from J, leaving 9 bases between them. Here the CDR3 reads CASSRTGEQYF. Written as DNA, the CDR3 is TGTGCCAGCAGTCGAACAGGGGAGCAGTACTTC.

This clonotype has just a few counts. DNA for the CDR3: TGTGCCAGCAGCTTAGAGCTAGGGATCGAGCAGTACTTC. Translated: CASSLELGIEQYF. The chain carries TRBV7-2 and TRBJ2-7; D is ambiguous. V lost 1 base and J 6 bases, leaving 10 bases between the germline ends. Germline loops: CDR1 SGHTA, CDR2 FQGNSA. The CDR3 length is 13 residues.

The genes are TRBV20-1 and TRBJ1-2, with 7 bases that match TRBD1. CDR3 length: 16 residues. The germline V gene has CDR1 DFQATT and CDR2 SNEGSKA (reference sequence). The V segment lost 6 bases and the J segment 3 bases; nucleotides outside the gene matches: 16. CDR3 nucleotide sequence: TGCAGTGCCACCCCGAGAGGGGGCAATTTGGACTATGGCTACACCTTC. As protein: CSATPRGGNLDYGYTF.

This clonotype was seen only a few times. V and J are TRBV7-9 and TRBJ2-7, with D unclear. Germline values: CDR1 SEHNR, CDR2 FQNEAQ (reference sequence). The CDR3 runs 12 residues. Trimming pared 2 bases from V and 7 bases from J, leaving 9 bases between. Written as DNA, the CDR3 is TGTGCCAGCAGCTTAACGAGCCGGGAGCAGTACTTC. It specifies CASSLTSREQYF.

J is TRBJ1-1 and V is TRBV6-2 or TRBV6-3, with D unresolved. The length of the CDR3 is 13 residues. Germline V lookup: CDR1 MNHEY, CDR2 SVGEGT. The ends were cut back, 3 bases at V and 1 base at J, with 6 bases in the middle. The CDR3 protein is CASSYWRNTEAFF. In DNA form, the CDR3 reads TGTGCCAGCAGTTATTGGCGGAACACTGAAGCTTTCTTT.

This clonotype turned up a few times. The CDR3 loop reads CASSEPAGLNTEAFF. CDR3 nucleotides: TGTGCCAGCAGTGAACCCGCAGGTTTGAACACTGAAGCTTTCTTT. The chain combines TRBV6-1 with TRBJ1-1; no definite D call. The germline CDR1 and CDR2 sequences are MNHNS and SASEGT. The V end was cut by 2 bases, the J end by 0 bases, with 10 bases between. This CDR3 region has 15 residues.

This chain joins TRBV7-9 and TRBJ2-2; D may be TRBD2 (5 bases). The CDR3 loop spans 12 amino acids. Trimming took off 6 bases at V and 5 bases at J, with 7 bases between the two ends. Germline lookup yields CDR1 SEHNR and CDR2 FQNEAQ (reference sequence). CDR3 in DNA: TGTGCCAGCAGTTGGGAGACCGGGGAGCTGTTTTTT. Its translation: CASSWETGELFF. Based on the CDR3 plus reference TRBV7-9 and TRBJ2-2, the full variable domain is DTGVSQNPRHKITKRGQNVTFRCDPISEHNRLYWYRQTLGQGPEFLTYFQNEAQLEKSRLLSDRFSAERPKGSFSTLEIQRTEQGDSAMYLCASSWETGELFFGEGSRLTVL.

Only a few counts were recorded for this clonotype. The chain has TRBV12-3 or TRBV12-4 and TRBJ1-1; D is possibly TRBD1 (6 bases). This CDR3 contains 13 residues. The V and J ends lost 4 bases and 11 bases respectively, with 17 bases between them. The CDR3 region has the DNA TGTGCCAGCAGTTCGAAACAAGACACAGGGGCTTTCTTT. Its translation is CASSSKQDTGAFF.

This clonotype was picked up a small number of times. The chain carries TRBV20-1 and TRBJ2-7; 7 bases map to TRBD2. J gave up 6 bases and V 0 bases, and 11 bases lay outside the gene matches. There are 15 residues in the CDR3. Per the germline V gene, CDR1 is DFQATT and CDR2 is SNEGSKA (reference sequence). CDR3 DNA sequence: TGCAGTGCTAGAGACCGAAGGGGACTAACAGGCGAGCAGTACTTC. Its protein is CSARDRRGLTGEQYF.

V gene TRBV15 combines with J gene TRBJ1-3, with D unclear. V was trimmed by 1 base and J by 2 bases, leaving 9 bases between them. The CDR3 is made up of 15 amino acids. The germline CDR1 and CDR2 sequences are LNHNV and YYDKDF (reference sequence). For the CDR3, the DNA is TGTGCCACCAGCAGAGGGACGGAAGCTGGAAACACCATATATTTT. Protein product: CATSRGTEAGNTIYF.

The chain combines TRBV7-2 with TRBJ1-1, with TRBD1 as a possible D gene (5 bases). Germline V gene sequence: CDR1 SGHTA, CDR2 FQGNSA. V lost 0 bases and J 2 bases, leaving 16 bases between the germline ends. The CDR3 has 17 amino acids. The CDR3: CASSLAQGSFINTEAFF. In nucleotides, the CDR3 is TGTGCCAGCAGCTTAGCCCAGGGAAGCTTTATTAACACTGAAGCTTTCTTT.

This clonotype was seen a handful of times. This chain uses TRBV20-1 with TRBJ1-2; 7 bases line up with TRBD1. With V trimmed by 2 bases and J by 5 bases, 11 bases remained unmatched. The CDR3 length is 15 residues. CDR1 and CDR2 from the germline V gene are DFQATT and SNEGSKA (reference sequence). CDR3: CSARQVGGGRYGYTF. The CDR3 coding sequence is TGCAGTGCTAGACAGGTTGGAGGGGGCCGGTATGGCTACACCTTC.

This clonotype appeared once. The gene calls are TRBV19 and TRBJ1-1; no reliable D call. Germline assignment: CDR1 LNHDA and CDR2 SQIVND (reference sequence). This CDR3 spans 13 amino acids. The V gene lost 6 bases and the J gene lost 1 base, with 9 bases spanning the gap. DNA for the CDR3: TGTGCCAGTAGGACTGCCCAGAACACTGAAGCTTTCTTT. Its protein is CASRTAQNTEAFF.

The V and J genes are TRBV30 and TRBJ1-2; D is perhaps TRBD1 (5 bases). The CDR3 contains 17 residues. Per germline, CDR1 GTSNPN and CDR2 SVGIG (reference sequence). Trimming took off 2 bases at V and 5 bases at J, with 24 bases between the two ends. This CDR3 is CAWSRTAGGAGPYGYTF. CDR3 in DNA: TGTGCCTGGAGTCGTACCGCTGGGGGTGCGGGCCCTTATGGCTACACCTTC.

V and J are TRBV21-1 and TRBJ2-2; the table's TRBD2 call for D was not verified on the DNA. TRBV21-1 is noted as a pseudogene. CDR3 size: 15 residues. The CDR3 is CARGEGDPNTGELFF. Written as DNA, the CDR3 is TGTGCCAGGGGGGAGGGGGACCCGAACACCGGGGAGCTGTTTTTT.

V usage is TRBV19 and J usage is TRBJ2-1, with 8 bases that match TRBD2. Per the germline V gene, CDR1 is LNHDA and CDR2 is SQIVND (reference sequence). The CDR3 extends over 13 amino acids. After removal of 6 bases from V and 4 bases from J, the junction contained 2 bases not matched to a gene. The CDR3, as DNA: TGTGCCAGTAGCGTAGCGGGGTACAATGAGCAGTTCTTC. Its protein product is CASSVAGYNEQFF.

The chain combines TRBV20-1 with TRBJ2-7, with TRBD2 matching over 8 bases. Losses at the gene ends were 0 bases for V and 1 base for J; bases not matched to a gene: 8. The CDR3 extends over 16 amino acids. Per germline, CDR1 DFQATT and CDR2 SNEGSKA (reference sequence). CDR3 in DNA: TGCAGTGCTAGAGATCGGGGGGGAGGAAAGTCCTACGAGCAGTACTTC. It translates to CSARDRGGGKSYEQYF.

The chain has TRBV11-3 and TRBJ2-2; D unclear. The V gene's germline CDR1 is SGHNT and CDR2 YENEEA. The CDR3 is 13 residues long. Trimming left V 5 bases short and J 6 bases short, with 10 bases between. This CDR3 reads CASSAAWPGELFF. In DNA, the CDR3 is TGTGCCAGCAGCGCTGCTTGGCCCGGGGAGCTGTTTTTT. Complete variable domain (other parts from reference TRBV11-3 and TRBJ2-2): EAGVVQSPRYKIIEKKQPVAFWCNPISGHNTLYWYLQNLGQGPELLIRYENEEAVDDSQLPKDRFSAERLKGVDSTLKIQPAELGDSAVYLCASSAAWPGELFFGEGSRLTVL.

The rearrangement joins TRBV24-1 to TRBJ2-5, with 9 bases aligning to TRBD1. Per the germline V gene, CDR1 is KGHDR and CDR2 is SFDVKD. The CDR3 totals 18 residues. The ends lost 1 base at V and 0 bases at J; junction bases unmatched: 8. CDR3 nucleotide sequence: TGTGCCACCAGTGATTTAGGAACAGGGGGCGTTTACCAAGAGACCCAGTACTTC. Protein sequence: CATSDLGTGGVYQETQYF.

There are a few counts of this clonotype. V usage is TRBV6-1 and J usage is TRBJ1-6, with D uncertain. V lost 1 base and J 0 bases, leaving 10 bases between the germline ends. The CDR3 is 17 amino acids. Germline CDR1 and CDR2: MNHNS and SASEGT. CDR3 residues: CASSEVHVSSYNSPLHF. CDR3 in DNA: TGTGCCAGCAGTGAAGTTCACGTGAGCTCCTATAATTCACCCCTCCACTTT.

For this clonotype: An end of the junction differs from the germline gene, which may be a read error. The gene calls are TRBV6-1 and TRBJ1-6; D remains unclear. CDR1 and CDR2 (germline): MNHNS, SASEGT. CDR3 length: 13 residues. The CDR3 sequence: CLSGSSYNSPLHF. DNA for the CDR3: TGCCTGAGCGGGAGCTCCTATAATTCACCCCTCCACTTT.

As DNA, the CDR3 is TGCAGTGCTAGTGTGGAGGGAGGCTATGGCTACACCTTC. It is translated as CSASVEGGYGYTF. The V call is TRBV20-1, the J call TRBJ1-2; D gene ambiguous. Trimming took 3 bases from V and 4 from J, leaving 12 bases between them. Germline CDR1 reads DFQATT; CDR2 reads SNEGSKA (reference sequence). The CDR3 spans 13 residues.

V usage is TRBV2 and J usage is TRBJ2-7; possibly TRBD2 for D (5 bases). Trimming stripped 7 bases from V and 6 bases from J, with 19 bases between. The CDR3 is 14 residues long. CDR1 and CDR2 (germline): SNHLY, FYNNEI. CDR3 sequence (DNA): TGTGCCAGCAAGGGAGAGTCCGGACCGGGCGAGCAGTACTTC. It yields the protein CASKGESGPGEQYF.

V usage is TRBV6-2 or TRBV6-3 and J usage is TRBJ1-5; 7 positions agree with TRBD1. The CDR3 has 16 residues. CDR1 is MNHEY, CDR2 SVGEGT, per germline. V trimming: 6 bases; J trimming: 4 bases; junction bases outside the gene matches: 12. CDR3 protein: CASSSARTGANQPQHF. The CDR3, as DNA: TGTGCCAGCAGCTCCGCGCGGACAGGAGCAAATCAGCCCCAGCATTTT.

This chain uses TRBV7-8 with TRBJ1-1; 8 positions match TRBD1. The V gene's germline CDR1 is SGHVS and CDR2 FQNEAQ. With 5 bases clipped from V and 1 base from J, the junction kept 6 bases outside the gene matches. The CDR3 has 15 amino acids. CDR3 loop: CASSLGQGANTEAFF. In nucleotides, the CDR3 is TGTGCCAGCAGCCTAGGACAGGGAGCGAACACTGAAGCTTTCTTT.

The rearrangement joins TRBV19 to TRBJ1-5, with 9 nucleotides matching TRBD1. The CDR3 spans 19 residues. CDR1 is LNHDA and CDR2 is SQIVND in the germline V gene (reference sequence). Trimming took 5 bases from V and 3 from J; bases not matched to a gene: 17. CDR3 amino acids: CASSSPGTGPVGINQPQHF. DNA of the CDR3: TGTGCCAGTAGTTCCCCCGGGACAGGGCCAGTTGGGATCAATCAGCCCCAGCATTTT.

The CDR3 region is CASSQQTGDYGYTF. The DNA of the CDR3 is TGCGCCAGCAGCCAGCAAACAGGGGACTATGGCTACACCTTC. The rearrangement links TRBV4-1 to TRBJ1-2; 7 bases are a match to TRBD1. Germline-derived CDR1 and CDR2 are MGHRA and YSYEKL. Trimming at V came to 3 bases and at J to 3 bases, leaving 4 bases not matched to a gene. The CDR3 contains 14 residues.

On this clonotype: The conserved phenylalanine or tryptophan normally closing the CDR3 is absent here, so this likely arose from a read error. This chain connects TRBV7-2 to TRBJ2-4; TRBD1 matches 11 bases. Trimming cost V 5 bases and J 2 bases; bases outside gene matches: 2. The CDR3 is 15 residues long. CDR1 is SGHTA and CDR2 is FQGNSA in the germline V gene. This chain's CDR3 is CASSRDRGTKNIQYS. Written as DNA, the CDR3 is TGTGCCAGCAGCCGGGACAGGGGGACCAAAAACATTCAGTACTCC.

This chain connects TRBV18 to TRBJ1-4; D uncertain. V gave up 2 bases and J gave up 8 bases, with 6 bases separating them. CDR1 is KGHSH, CDR2 LQKENI, per germline. CDR3 length: 12 amino acids. CDR3 sequence: CASSPFGEKLFF. The CDR3 DNA reads TGTGCCAGCTCACCATTCGGGGAAAAACTGTTTTTT.